This T cell receptor beta chain was sequenced during a study of monozygotic twins with inflammatory bowel disease. Notes on the study in general: Repertoires of patients may have been made more variable by differing immunosuppressive treatments. Concordance status among twins (concordant versus discordant) showed no link to repertoire similarity, possibly from limited power.

Germline V CDR1 and CDR2: LNHDA, SQIVND (reference sequence). CDR3 length equals 13 residues. Across eight separate reactions for each sample, cDNA was made. TCRdb re-called the 5' RACE reads and catalogs CDR3 proteins one per entry, DNA excluded. In total, the table holds 440,000 or so distinct CDR3 sequences. Comment on this clonotype: As yet, its antigen is unknown.

Sequenced input: blood. This rearrangement joins TRBV19 to TRBJ2-2; TCRdb selects TRBD1, and the lack of DNA leaves this call unchecked. The sequence derives from a human donor with ulcerative colitis or Crohn's disease, or a healthy co-twin of an affected twin (not recorded which). The CDR3 loop is CASSMGRTGELFF.